These 24 T cell receptor beta chains share one sample of origin, sequenced in a study of T cell responses to AZD1222 COVID-19 vaccine. Sequenced by immunoSEQ multiplex PCR; TCRdb stores in-frame clones only, minus some. The sample includes about 56,000 clones, 75% to 90% of them seen just once. Source: peripheral blood, taken on day 0 of AZD1222 vaccination. The receptor set was obtained from an adult in good health.

This clone was counted once. The chain has TRBV27 and TRBJ1-1; D ambiguous. Trimming removed 6 bases from V and 7 bases from J, with 18 bases in between. From germline, CDR1 is MNHEY and CDR2 SMNVEV (reference sequence). The CDR3 is made up of 14 amino acids. In nucleotides, the CDR3 is TGTGCCAGCAGCCACAGAAACCCCCGGCATGAAGCTTTCTTT. Amino acids: CASSHRNPRHEAFF.

The gene calls are TRBV5-6 and TRBJ2-2, with D possibly being TRBD2 (5 bases). This CDR3 comprises 14 residues. Trimming removed 4 bases at V and 1 base at J, with 8 bases between. Germline V lookup: CDR1 SGHDT, CDR2 YYEEEE. The CDR3 bases are TGTGCCAGCAGCCGGGGAATGAACACCGGGGAGCTGTTTTTT. Amino acid sequence: CASSRGMNTGELFF.

The rearrangement joins TRBV9 to TRBJ2-1, with 8 bases that match TRBD2. Germline trimming cut 0 bases from V and 9 bases from J; bases unmatched to any gene: 8. The CDR3 is made up of 15 amino acids. Per germline, CDR1 SGDLS and CDR2 YYNGEE. CDR3 sequence reads: CASSVDWARGVEQFF. In DNA form, the CDR3 reads TGTGCCAGCAGCGTAGACTGGGCGCGGGGGGTTGAGCAGTTCTTC.

This clone showed up just once. V and J are TRBV29-1 and TRBJ2-7, with D tentatively TRBD2 (6 bases). Germline lookup yields CDR1 SQVTM and CDR2 ANQGSEA. The CDR3 consists of 12 residues. Between the trimmed V and J ends, which lost 5 bases and 2 bases, there was a span of 10 bases. The DNA for the CDR3 is TGCAGCGTTTCGTCGGGGGCCTACGAGCAGTACTTC. As protein: CSVSSGAYEQYF.

This sequence joins TRBV29-1 and TRBJ1-1, with 7 bases that match TRBD1. Germline CDR1 is SQVTM and CDR2 is ANQGSEA. V lost 7 bases to trimming and J lost 5 bases; unmatched junction nucleotides: 10. This CDR3 has 13 residues. The CDR3 here is CSARDRVGTEAFF. As DNA, the CDR3 is TGCAGCGCCCGAGACAGGGTTGGGACTGAAGCTTTCTTT.

The J gene is TRBJ1-1, the V gene TRBV9; TRBD1 matches 11 bases. The CDR3 extends over 14 amino acids. V gave up 3 bases and J gave up 4 bases; unmatched junction bases: 2. Germline CDR1 and CDR2: SGDLS and YYNGEE. The CDR3 DNA reads TGTGCCAGCAGCGCAGGGACAGGGGGCACTGAAGCTTTCTTT. It encodes CASSAGTGGTEAFF.

The chain links TRBV6-6 to TRBJ2-7, with 11 bases lining up with TRBD2. The CDR3 loop spans 15 amino acids. The trim removed 2 bases at V and 2 bases at J, leaving 2 bases unmatched. Per the germline V gene, CDR1 is MNHNY and CDR2 is SVGAGI (reference sequence). DNA of the CDR3: TGTGCCAGCAGTTACACGGGACTAGCGGCCTACGAGCAGTACTTC. The encoded protein is CASSYTGLAAYEQYF.

This clone was found once. The genes are TRBV21-1 and TRBJ1-5; TRBD1, the table's D call, lacks a check against the DNA. TRBV21-1 is a documented pseudogene. The CDR3 sequence is 15 residues long. The CDR3 DNA is TGTGCCAGCAGCAAAGGGGGACAGTACAATCAGCCCCAGCATTTT. This sequence encodes CASSKGGQYNQPQHF.

This clone came up a few times. The rearrangement links TRBV15 to TRBJ1-3; no reliable D call. Germline V CDR1 and CDR2: LNHNV, YYDKDF (reference sequence). CDR3 size: 14 residues. Trimming removed 0 bases from V and 4 bases from J, with 7 bases in between. CDR3 in DNA: TGTGCCACCAGCAGAGATCCCGGCGGAAACACCATATATTTT. Translation gives CATSRDPGGNTIYF.

V and J are TRBV19 and TRBJ1-2, with D perhaps TRBD1 (5 bases). Trimming left V 5 bases short and J 0 bases short, with 10 bases between. Germline V gives CDR1 LNHDA, CDR2 SQIVND (reference sequence). The CDR3 runs to 14 residues. The CDR3 loop reads CASSGGSTNYGYTF. The CDR3 DNA follows: TGTGCCAGTAGTGGGGGGAGCACTAACTATGGCTACACCTTC. The full variable domain, with the rest looked up from reference TRBV19 and TRBJ1-2, is DGGITQSPKYLFRKEGQNVTLSCEQNLNHDAMYWYRQDPGQGLRLIYYSQIVNDFQKGDIAEGYSVSREKKESFPLTVTSAQKNPTAFYLCASSGGSTNYGYTFGSGTRLTVV.

V is TRBV5-1 and J is TRBJ1-1; 8 bases are shared with TRBD1. The ends lost 2 bases at V and 4 bases at J; junction bases unmatched: 4. Germline CDR1 reads SGHRS; CDR2 reads YFSETQ. This CDR3 has 14 amino acids. The CDR3 reads CASSLQGVATEAFF. DNA of the CDR3: TGCGCCAGCAGCTTACAGGGGGTGGCCACTGAAGCTTTCTTT.

V is TRBV11-2 and J is TRBJ1-3; D perhaps matches TRBD1 (5 bases). V was cut by 5 bases and J by 0 bases, with 14 bases left in between. Per germline, CDR1 SGHAT and CDR2 FQNNGV. The CDR3 consists of 16 residues. The CDR3 reads CASSPRGPNSGNTIYF. The CDR3 nucleotides read TGTGCCAGCAGCCCCCGGGGACCCAACTCTGGAAACACCATATATTTT.

V is TRBV5-1 and J is TRBJ2-3, with no clear D. The CDR3 runs to 15 residues. V shed 0 bases and J shed 0 bases, with 8 bases lying between them. Germline values: CDR1 SGHRS, CDR2 YFSETQ. The CDR3 spells CASSLAGYSTDTQYF. For the CDR3, the DNA is TGCGCCAGCAGCTTGGCCGGTTATAGCACAGATACGCAGTATTTT.

This chain joins TRBV7-8 and TRBJ1-5; 8 nucleotides align to TRBD1. The CDR3 is 15 amino acids. CDR1 and CDR2 (germline): SGHVS, FQNEAQ. Trimming cost V 0 bases and J 5 bases; bases outside gene matches: 3. The CDR3 region is CASSLALTGDQPQHF. The DNA for the CDR3 is TGTGCCAGCAGCTTAGCCCTGACAGGGGATCAGCCCCAGCATTTT.

The rearrangement links TRBV7-9 to TRBJ2-7; D is unresolved. V lost 1 base to trimming and J lost 2 bases, with 6 bases between them. The germline V gene encodes CDR1 SEHNR and CDR2 FQNEAQ (reference sequence). The CDR3 spans 13 residues. CDR3 sequence (DNA): TGTGCCAGCAGCTTAGGCGACCCCTACGAGCAGTACTTC. Its translation: CASSLGDPYEQYF. Together with reference TRBV7-9 and TRBJ2-7, the CDR3 gives the full variable domain: DTGVSQNPRHKITKRGQNVTFRCDPISEHNRLYWYRQTLGQGPEFLTYFQNEAQLEKSRLLSDRFSAERPKGSFSTLEIQRTEQGDSAMYLCASSLGDPYEQYFGPGTRLTVT.

This rearrangement joins TRBV19 to TRBJ1-3; no firm D call. V lost 6 bases, J lost 0 bases, and 9 bases lay in between. Germline V gene data show CDR1 as LNHDA and CDR2 as SQIVND (reference sequence). This CDR3 spans 14 amino acids. The CDR3 here is CASRRGSSGNTIYF. The CDR3 nucleotides are TGTGCCAGTAGGAGAGGGAGCTCTGGAAACACCATATATTTT.

This rearrangement joins TRBV5-1 to TRBJ1-5; D is undetermined. The germline V gene encodes CDR1 SGHRS and CDR2 YFSETQ. Between the trimmed V and J ends, which lost 1 base and 6 bases, there was a span of 11 bases. The CDR3 is made up of 14 amino acids. The CDR3: CASSLSAGSQPQHF. Written as DNA, the CDR3 is TGCGCCAGCAGCTTGAGCGCCGGGAGTCAGCCCCAGCATTTT.

The CDR3, as DNA: TGTGCCAGCAGTTCGGGGCAGGGGAACAATTCACCCCTCCACTTT. Translated: CASSSGQGNNSPLHF. The chain carries TRBV28 and TRBJ1-6; the D gene is possibly TRBD1 (6 bases). Germline assignment: CDR1 MDHEN and CDR2 SYDVKM. Trimming pared 4 bases from V and 7 bases from J, leaving 14 bases between. The CDR3 contains 15 residues.

V gene TRBV11-1 combines with J gene TRBJ1-2; D gene uncertain. The V end was cut by 1 base, the J end by 0 bases, with 9 bases between. Germline lookup yields CDR1 SGHAT and CDR2 FQDESV (reference sequence). CDR3 size: 15 residues. CDR3 DNA: TGTGCCAGCAGCTTAGGGGTGGATTCTAACTATGGCTACACCTTC. Amino acids: CASSLGVDSNYGYTF.

The chain joins TRBV20-1 to TRBJ1-5, with D possibly TRBD1 on 6 matching bases. The CDR3 is made up of 13 amino acids. Germline V gene lookup returns CDR1 DFQATT and CDR2 SNEGSKA (reference sequence). With 3 bases removed from V and 6 bases from J, the gap between germline ends came to 12 bases. CDR3 nucleotide sequence: TGCAGTGCTAGTTTAGGGGGGAGTCAGCCCCAGCATTTT. Its protein product is CSASLGGSQPQHF.

With regard to this clone: A junction end diverges from the germline sequence, so it may reflect a read error. CDR3 DNA: TGTGCCACCCGACTAGCACACTCCGACGAGCAGTACTTC. It codes for CATRLAHSDEQYF. J is TRBJ2-7 and V is TRBV28; 7 nucleotides line up with TRBD2. CDR3 length: 13 residues. CDR1 and CDR2 from the germline V gene are MDHEN and SYDVKM.

The chain employs TRBV10-3 and TRBJ1-3; D might be TRBD1 (6 bases). Germline lookup yields CDR1 ENHRY and CDR2 SYGVKD. V was shortened by 10 bases and J by 1 base, with 17 bases between the two germline ends. This CDR3 has 15 amino acids. DNA for the CDR3: TGTGCCACCTACCCAATAGGGGGTTCTGGAAACACCATATATTTT. It is translated as CATYPIGGSGNTIYF.

This chain connects TRBV30 to TRBJ2-7; D gene ambiguous. This CDR3 comprises 11 residues. Trimming removed 2 bases at V and 4 bases at J, with 6 bases between. Per germline, CDR1 GTSNPN and CDR2 SVGIG (reference sequence). The CDR3 bases are TGTGCCTGGAGTTTGGGTTACGAGCAGTACTTC. This sequence encodes CAWSLGYEQYF. Filled out from reference TRBV30 and TRBJ2-7, the complete variable domain reads SQTIHQWPATLVQPVGSPLSLECTVEGTSNPNLYWYRQAAGRGLQLLFYSVGIGQISSEVPQNLSASRPQDRQFILSSKKLLLSDSGFYLCAWSLGYEQYFGPGTRLTVT.

This clone turned up a few times. The chain couples TRBV2 to TRBJ1-5, with D possibly matching TRBD1 (5 bases). Germline values: CDR1 SNHLY, CDR2 FYNNEI. Trimming shortened V by 7 bases and J by 4 bases, and 14 bases separated the two germline ends. This CDR3 contains 14 residues. CDR3 bases: TGTGCCAGCACGGGAGCAGGGACTAATCAGCCCCAGCATTTT. Translated, it gives CASTGAGTNQPQHF.